This T cell receptor beta chain originates from a study of shared clonotypes between healthy human individuals. Study findings and constraints: Against clonotypes common to all four donors, non-shared ones had lower generation probabilities.

This CDR3 has 17 amino acids. Germline V lookup: CDR1 SGHRS, CDR2 YFSETQ. V lost 0 bases, J lost 2 bases, and 18 bases lay in between. As concerns this clone: What it binds is not known.

Data came from immunoSEQ multiplex PCR; TCRdb stores just in-frame clones and leaves some out. The sample lists around 2.5 million clones, 90% to 95% occurring once. Material: naive CD4+ T cells from PBMCs. Subset: CD45RA+ positively selected. This TCR was recovered from a man between 18 and 35 years old in good health. Some clones in this sample may be carry-over from other donors' samples. V and J are TRBV5-1 and TRBJ2-7; D not resolved. This CDR3 reads CASSLAAFTLSAYEQYF. CDR3 sequence (DNA): TGCGCCAGCAGCTTGGCAGCGTTCACACTTTCGGCCTACGAGCAGTACTTC.